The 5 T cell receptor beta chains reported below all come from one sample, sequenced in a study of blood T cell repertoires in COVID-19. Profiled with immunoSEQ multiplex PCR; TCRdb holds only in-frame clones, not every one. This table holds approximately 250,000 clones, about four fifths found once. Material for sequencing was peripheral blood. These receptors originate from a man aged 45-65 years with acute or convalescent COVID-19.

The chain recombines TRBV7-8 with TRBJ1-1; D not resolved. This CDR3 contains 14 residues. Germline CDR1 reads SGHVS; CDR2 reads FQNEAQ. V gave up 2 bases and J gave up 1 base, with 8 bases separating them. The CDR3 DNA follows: TGTGCCAGCAGCTTATATTTCCCGAACACTGAAGCTTTCTTT. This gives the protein CASSLYFPNTEAFF.

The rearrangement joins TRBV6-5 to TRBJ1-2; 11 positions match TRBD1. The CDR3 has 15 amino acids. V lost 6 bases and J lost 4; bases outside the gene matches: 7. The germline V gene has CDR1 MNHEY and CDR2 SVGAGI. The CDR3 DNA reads TGTGCCAGCAGCGAGCCCGGGACAGGGGGCTATGGCTACACCTTC. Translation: CASSEPGTGGYGYTF.

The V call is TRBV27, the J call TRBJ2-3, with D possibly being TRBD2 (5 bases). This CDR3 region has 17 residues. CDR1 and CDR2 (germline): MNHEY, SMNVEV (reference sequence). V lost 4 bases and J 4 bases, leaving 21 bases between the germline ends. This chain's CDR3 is CASSSLHTRRRADTQYF. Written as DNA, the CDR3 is TGTGCCAGCAGTTCCCTTCATACTAGACGACGAGCAGATACGCAGTATTTT.

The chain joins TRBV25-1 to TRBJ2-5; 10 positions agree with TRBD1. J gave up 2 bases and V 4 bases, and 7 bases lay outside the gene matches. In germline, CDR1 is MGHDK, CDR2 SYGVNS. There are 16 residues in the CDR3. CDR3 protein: CASSGWPDRGQETQYF. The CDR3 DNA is TGTGCCAGCAGTGGCTGGCCGGACAGGGGGCAAGAGACCCAGTACTTC.

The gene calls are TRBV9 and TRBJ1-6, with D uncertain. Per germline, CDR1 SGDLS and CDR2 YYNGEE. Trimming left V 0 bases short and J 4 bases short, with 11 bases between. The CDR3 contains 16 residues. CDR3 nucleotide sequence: TGTGCCAGCAGCGTAGAAGCCGGTACTTATAATTCACCCCTCCACTTT. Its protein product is CASSVEAGTYNSPLHF.